These 22 T cell receptor beta chains share one sample of origin, sequenced in a study of blood T cell repertoires in COVID-19. This table comes from immunoSEQ multiplex PCR, and its TCRdb copy is limited to in-frame clones, with some not included. This table holds 200,000 or so clones, 65% to 85% found once. The sequenced sample was PBMCs or T cells enriched from blood (not recorded which). These receptors originate from a man aged 40-55 years who had recovered from COVID-19.

The rearrangement uses TRBV5-1 and TRBJ1-6, with D possibly TRBD1 on 5 matching bases. The CDR3 is 16 residues long. The germline V gene has CDR1 SGHRS and CDR2 YFSETQ. V was shortened by 1 base and J by 7 bases, with 15 bases between the two germline ends. The CDR3 loop is CASSLSSGRGNSPLHF. The CDR3 DNA reads TGCGCCAGCAGCTTGTCCTCCGGACGGGGGAATTCACCCCTCCACTTT.

This clone was counted only a few times. The rearrangement links TRBV10-3 to TRBJ2-5; 10 nucleotides align to TRBD1. V shed 3 bases and J 4 bases; nucleotides not matched to a gene: 5. The CDR3 has 15 amino acids. From germline, CDR1 is ENHRY and CDR2 SYGVKD. The CDR3 nucleotides read TGTGCCATCAGTGAACCCCGGACAGGGGGAGAGACCCAGTACTTC. It codes for CAISEPRTGGETQYF.

The rearrangement joins TRBV12-5 to TRBJ1-1; the D gene is possibly TRBD1 (6 bases). The V gene lost 0 bases and the J gene lost 3 bases, with 14 bases spanning the gap. The CDR3 covers 16 residues. Germline CDR1 is LGHNT and CDR2 is FRNRAP. CDR3 sequence reads: CASGLVLTGIDTEAFF. Written as DNA, the CDR3 is TGTGCTAGTGGTTTGGTACTGACAGGAATCGACACTGAAGCTTTCTTT. Based on the CDR3 plus reference TRBV12-5 and TRBJ1-1, the full variable domain is DARVTQTPRHKVTEMGQEVTMRCQPILGHNTVFWYRQTMMQGLELLAYFRNRAPLDDSGMPKDRFSAEMPDATLATLKIQPSEPRDSAVYFCASGLVLTGIDTEAFFGQGTRLTVV.

The CDR3 spells CASSTNNRVSYGYTF. For the CDR3, the DNA is TGTGCCAGTAGTACCAACAACAGGGTTAGCTATGGCTACACCTTC. The V call is TRBV19, the J call TRBJ1-2; D may be TRBD1 (6 bases). CDR1 is LNHDA, CDR2 SQIVND, per germline (reference sequence). The CDR3 totals 15 residues. Trimming took off 4 bases at V and 4 bases at J, with 16 bases between the two ends.

The CDR3: CASSIAGAASGGTYEQYF. In DNA, the CDR3 is TGTGCCAGTAGTATCGCGGGGGCAGCTAGCGGGGGCACCTACGAGCAGTACTTC. The rearrangement uses TRBV19 and TRBJ2-7; 10 nucleotides line up with TRBD2. The germline V gene encodes CDR1 LNHDA and CDR2 SQIVND (reference sequence). With 3 bases clipped from V and 2 bases from J, the junction kept 13 bases outside the gene matches. The CDR3 is 18 amino acids.

J is TRBJ1-5 and V is TRBV28; 8 nucleotides match TRBD1. CDR1 and CDR2 (germline): MDHEN, SYDVKM. V shed 6 bases and J 3 bases; nucleotides not matched to a gene: 10. This CDR3 has 16 residues. Here the CDR3 reads CASRLMSGGINQPQHF. The CDR3 region has the DNA TGTGCCAGCAGACTCATGTCAGGGGGCATCAATCAGCCCCAGCATTTT.

The chain recombines TRBV4-2 with TRBJ1-3; 7 nucleotides match TRBD1. The J segment lost 0 bases and the V segment lost 3 bases, leaving 2 bases of the junction unmatched. The germline gives CDR1 LGHNA, CDR2 YNFKEQ. The CDR3 has 15 amino acids. The CDR3 nucleotides are TGTGCCAGCAGCCAGCCAGGGGGCTCTGGAAACACCATATATTTT. This sequence encodes CASSQPGGSGNTIYF.

The chain has TRBV19 and TRBJ2-3; 13 bases line up with TRBD2. Trimming cost V 5 bases and J 2 bases; bases outside gene matches: 7. Looked up from germline, CDR1 is LNHDA and CDR2 is SQIVND (reference sequence). The CDR3 runs 17 residues. CDR3 protein: CASSARLAGGDTDTQYF. DNA of the CDR3: TGTGCCAGTAGTGCCAGACTAGCGGGGGGTGACACAGATACGCAGTATTTT.

Concerning this clone itself: One end of the junction fails to match germline, which may point to a read error. This chain joins TRBV6-1 and TRBJ2-7, with 9 bases lining up with TRBD2. Looked up from germline, CDR1 is MNHNS and CDR2 is SASEGT. This CDR3 is built from 13 residues. CDR3: CASREAGGYEQYF. CDR3 nucleotides: TGTGCCAGCAGGGAAGCGGGGGGTTACGAGCAGTACTTC.

The V and J genes are TRBV6-1 and TRBJ1-2; 8 positions agree with TRBD1. J lost 6 bases, V lost 1 base, and 1 base had no gene match. CDR3 size: 13 residues. Germline V lookup: CDR1 MNHNS, CDR2 SASEGT. The CDR3 protein is CASSEGQGNGYTF. The CDR3 coding sequence is TGTGCCAGCAGTGAAGGACAGGGGAATGGCTACACCTTC.

The chain has TRBV30 and TRBJ1-2; D gene ambiguous. The CDR3 is made up of 12 amino acids. In germline, CDR1 is GTSNPN, CDR2 SVGIG (reference sequence). Trimming cost V 0 bases and J 2 bases, with 4 bases left between them. This chain's CDR3 is CAWSVRNYGYTF. In nucleotides, the CDR3 is TGTGCCTGGAGTGTGAGAAACTATGGCTACACCTTC.

This clone was observed a handful of times. V is TRBV7-2 and J is TRBJ2-7, with D tentatively TRBD1 (6 bases). Per germline, CDR1 SGHTA and CDR2 FQGNSA. V was trimmed by 5 bases and J by 1 base, leaving 15 bases between them. The CDR3 sequence is 15 residues long. The CDR3 sequence is CASSPGQTLSYEQYF. The CDR3 bases are TGTGCCAGCAGCCCTGGACAGACCCTTTCCTACGAGCAGTACTTC.

This chain connects TRBV30 to TRBJ1-1; TRBD1 might be the D (5 bases). CDR1 and CDR2 (germline): GTSNPN, SVGIG (reference sequence). The CDR3 is 13 residues long. The V end was cut by 5 bases, the J end by 0 bases, with 10 bases between. The CDR3, as DNA: TGTGCCTGGGGCAGGGAGGTGAACACTGAAGCTTTCTTT. Translated: CAWGREVNTEAFF.

The gene calls are TRBV18 and TRBJ2-5; 7 positions match TRBD1. The V gene's germline CDR1 is KGHSH and CDR2 LQKENI. CDR3 length equals 14 residues. V shed 6 bases and J 5 bases; nucleotides not matched to a gene: 9. The CDR3 DNA reads as TGTGCCAGCTCGAGGGCAGGGGGAGAGGAGACCCAGTACTTC. Its translation is CASSRAGGEETQYF.

This chain connects TRBV2 to TRBJ2-2; TRBD1 agrees at 10 bases. V was pared by 8 bases and J by 7 bases, with 10 bases of the junction left unmatched. The CDR3 contains 15 residues. Germline CDR1 SNHLY, CDR2 FYNNEI. In nucleotides, the CDR3 is TGTGCCAGCGCCGACAGGGGGCAAAAAAACGGGGAGCTGTTTTTT. Translating gives CASADRGQKNGELFF.

The J gene is TRBJ1-1, the V gene TRBV5-1; the match to TRBD1 covers 7 bases. The V segment lost 2 bases and the J segment 1 base; nucleotides outside the gene matches: 2. The CDR3 runs 14 residues. Germline V CDR1 and CDR2: SGHRS, YFSETQ. The CDR3 DNA reads as TGCGCCAGCAGCTTTGGGGACAGGAACACTGAAGCTTTCTTT. It translates to CASSFGDRNTEAFF.

The gene calls are TRBV7-9 and TRBJ1-4; possibly TRBD1 for D (6 bases). V lost 2 bases and J lost 8, with 18 bases in between. Germline CDR1 reads SEHNR; CDR2 reads FQNEAQ (reference sequence). CDR3 size: 16 residues. The CDR3 region has the DNA TGTGCCAGCAGCTTATCCGCCCGACAGGTGGGGGAAAAACTGTTTTTT. Amino acids: CASSLSARQVGEKLFF.

In the case of this clone: An end of the junction does not agree with germline; a read error may underlie this. Different DNA sequences within this sample yield the same CDR3. The chain has TRBV7-9 and TRBJ2-2, with D tentatively TRBD1 (5 bases). CDR3 length equals 13 residues. Germline V gene sequence: CDR1 SEHNR, CDR2 FQNEAQ (reference sequence). Written as DNA, the CDR3 is TGTGCTAGCAGCACCCAGGGCCTCGGGGAGCTGTTTTTT. This encodes CASSTQGLGELFF.

The chain's CDR3 is CASSPPVGSSYEQYF. CDR3 sequence (DNA): TGTGCCAGCTCACCACCGGTTGGTAGCTCCTACGAGCAGTACTTC. J is TRBJ2-7 and V is TRBV18; no clear D. This CDR3 spans 15 amino acids. V shed 0 bases and J shed 0 bases, with 9 bases lying between them. The germline V gene encodes CDR1 KGHSH and CDR2 LQKENI. Looking up the rest from reference TRBV18 and TRBJ2-7 gives the full variable domain: NAGVMQNPRHLVRRRGQEARLRCSPMKGHSHVYWYRQLPEEGLKFMVYLQKENIIDESGMPKERFSAEFPKEGPSILRIQQVVRGDSAAYFCASSPPVGSSYEQYFGPGTRLTVT.

The rearrangement uses TRBV9 and TRBJ2-7; 7 positions match TRBD1. Per germline, CDR1 SGDLS and CDR2 YYNGEE. The CDR3 extends over 15 amino acids. The ends lost 5 bases at V and 0 bases at J; junction bases unmatched: 8. The CDR3, as DNA: TGTGCCAGCAGTCGACAGGGTTCTAGCTCCTACGAGCAGTACTTC. Protein product: CASSRQGSSSYEQYF.

The V call is TRBV10-2, the J call TRBJ1-2; TRBD1 aligns across 8 bases. Germline assignment: CDR1 WSHSY and CDR2 SAAADI. CDR3 length: 15 residues. V gave up 7 bases and J gave up 4 bases; unmatched junction bases: 11. CDR3 nucleotides: TGCGCCAGCAAGAGGGGAACAGGGGGGAGCTATGGCTACACCTTC. Amino acid sequence: CASKRGTGGSYGYTF.

The chain joins TRBV28 to TRBJ1-5, with D possibly being TRBD1 (5 bases). Germline V gives CDR1 MDHEN, CDR2 SYDVKM. This CDR3 is 15 amino acids long. V lost 3 bases and J lost 2, with 11 bases in between. The CDR3 protein is CASSFLGEGNQPQHF. The CDR3 coding sequence is TGTGCCAGCAGTTTTCTAGGGGAAGGCAATCAGCCCCAGCATTTT.